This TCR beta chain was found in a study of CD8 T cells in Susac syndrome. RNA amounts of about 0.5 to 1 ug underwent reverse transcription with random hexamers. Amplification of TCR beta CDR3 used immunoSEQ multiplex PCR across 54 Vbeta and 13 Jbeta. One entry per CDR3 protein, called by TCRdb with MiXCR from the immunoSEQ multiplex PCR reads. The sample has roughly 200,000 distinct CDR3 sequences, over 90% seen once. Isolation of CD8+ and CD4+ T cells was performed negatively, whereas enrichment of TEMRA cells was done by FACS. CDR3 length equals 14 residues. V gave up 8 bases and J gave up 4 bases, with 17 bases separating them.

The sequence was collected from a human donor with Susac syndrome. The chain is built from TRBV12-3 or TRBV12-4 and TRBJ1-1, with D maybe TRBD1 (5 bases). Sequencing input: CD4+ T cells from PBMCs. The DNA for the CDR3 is TGTGCCAGCCGCCCCAGACAGTTGATCACTGAAGCTTTCTTT. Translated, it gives CASRPRQLITEAFF.